These 17 T cell receptor beta chains were all obtained from the same sample, sequenced in a study of blood T cells in healthy people across ages. Primers used in a second PCR of roughly 7 to 12 cycles were a sample-barcoded 5' primer and a J-beta primer mix. Via MiXCR, TCRdb re-called the 5' RACE reads, giving one row per CDR3 protein. The table lists some 940,000 distinct CDR3 sequences, 25% to 35% of them singletons. The same data also went into a second study, on T cells of mothers and their children.

Input material: blood. Receptor source: a woman in her thirties or forties in good health.

The sample holds a few counts of this clonotype. The chain employs TRBV10-2 and TRBJ1-5; 9 bases agree with TRBD1. V gave up 6 bases and J gave up 4 bases; unmatched junction bases: 4. Germline assignment: CDR1 WSHSY and CDR2 SAAADI. The CDR3 length is 14 residues. The CDR3 DNA reads as TGCGCCAGCAGACTTGGACAGGGGAATCAGCCCCAGCATTTT. Its protein product is CASRLGQGNQPQHF.

The chain recombines TRBV6-2 or TRBV6-3 with TRBJ2-3, with 10 bases fitting TRBD2. Germline loops: CDR1 MNHEY, CDR2 SVGEGT. Trimming removed 2 bases from V and 1 base from J; junction bases left unmatched: 0. CDR3 length: 15 residues. The CDR3 region is CASSYGLAGTDTQYF. CDR3 nucleotides: TGTGCCAGCAGTTACGGACTAGCGGGCACAGATACGCAGTATTTT.

The chain uses TRBV19 and TRBJ2-1, with D possibly TRBD2 on 6 matching bases. CDR1 and CDR2 from the germline V gene are LNHDA and SQIVND (reference sequence). Trimming left V 4 bases short and J 6 bases short, with 13 bases between. The CDR3 is 14 amino acids. The DNA for the CDR3 is TGTGCCAGTAGTACAACCTGGGGAGGCAATGAGCAGTTCTTC. Residues: CASSTTWGGNEQFF. The whole variable domain, filled in from reference TRBV19 and TRBJ2-1, reads DGGITQSPKYLFRKEGQNVTLSCEQNLNHDAMYWYRQDPGQGLRLIYYSQIVNDFQKGDIAEGYSVSREKKESFPLTVTSAQKNPTAFYLCASSTTWGGNEQFFGPGTRLTVL.

There are many counts of this clonotype. The chain joins TRBV5-1 to TRBJ2-1; 9 bases line up with TRBD1. Germline trimming cut 0 bases from V and 5 bases from J; bases unmatched to any gene: 6. This CDR3 has 16 residues. CDR1 and CDR2 (germline): SGHRS, YFSETQ. In DNA, the CDR3 is TGCGCCAGCAGCTTGGGGGGGACAGGGACCCACAATGAGCAGTTCTTC. This encodes CASSLGGTGTHNEQFF.

J is TRBJ1-5 and V is TRBV27; D not resolved. This CDR3 spans 16 amino acids. Trimming shortened V by 4 bases and J by 4 bases, and 17 bases separated the two germline ends. Germline CDR1 reads MNHEY; CDR2 reads SMNVEV (reference sequence). The CDR3 sequence is CASSSNPYLLNQPQHF. DNA for the CDR3: TGTGCCAGCAGTTCTAATCCTTACCTCCTGAATCAGCCCCAGCATTTT.

CDR3 coding DNA: TGTGCCAGCAGCAGAAGACTAGCGGGGAATGAGCAGTTCTTC. This encodes CASSRRLAGNEQFF. The chain uses TRBV7-8 and TRBJ2-1, with 11 bases matching TRBD2. Germline CDR1 reads SGHVS; CDR2 reads FQNEAQ. V shed 5 bases and J 7 bases; nucleotides not matched to a gene: 4. This CDR3 is built from 14 residues.

This clonotype was seen repeatedly, ten times or more. This chain joins TRBV29-1 and TRBJ2-3; D call uncertain. Germline lookup yields CDR1 SQVTM and CDR2 ANQGSEA. There are 12 residues in the CDR3. V shed 1 base and J shed 2 bases, with 4 bases lying between them. CDR3: CSVEGITDTQYF. In DNA form, the CDR3 reads TGCAGCGTTGAAGGGATCACAGATACGCAGTATTTT.

As concerns this clonotype: At one end, the junction sequence differs from germline, possibly due to a read error. The DNA of the CDR3 is TGTGCCAGCTCTAGACAGGAGGACGGCTGCACCTTC. As protein: CASSRQEDGCTF. The chain links TRBV18 to TRBJ1-2; tentative D call: TRBD1 (6 bases). Germline V CDR1 and CDR2: KGHSH, LQKENI. The CDR3 is 12 amino acids.

CDR3 amino acids: CASSAGQVSNQPQHF. The CDR3 DNA follows: TGTGCCAGCAGCGCCGGACAGGTTAGCAATCAGCCCCAGCATTTT. The V call is TRBV7-2, the J call TRBJ1-5; TRBD1 agrees at 7 bases. V lost 5 bases to trimming and J lost 0 bases; unmatched junction nucleotides: 4. Germline V gene sequence: CDR1 SGHTA, CDR2 FQGNSA. CDR3 size: 15 residues. The full variable domain, its missing parts supplied by reference TRBV7-2 and TRBJ1-5, is GAGVSQSPSNKVTEKGKDVELRCDPISGHTALYWYRQSLGQGLEFLIYFQGNSAPDKSGLPSDRFSAERTGGSVSTLTIQRTQQEDSAVYLCASSAGQVSNQPQHFGDGTRLSIL.

This clonotype has more than one count but fewer than ten. This chain links TRBV20-1 with TRBJ2-1; 9 positions agree with TRBD2. The V and J ends lost 3 bases and 4 bases, in that order; junction bases with no gene match: 10. There are 16 residues in the CDR3. Germline CDR1 reads DFQATT; CDR2 reads SNEGSKA (reference sequence). CDR3 residues: CSARSSSGVGYNEQFF. CDR3 in DNA: TGCAGTGCTAGGTCCTCTAGCGGGGTGGGTTACAATGAGCAGTTCTTC.

The chain uses TRBV20-1 and TRBJ1-5; D unresolved. The J call is doubtful: the DNA matches TRBJ2-5 better. This CDR3 contains 14 residues. Germline assignment: CDR1 DFQATT and CDR2 SNEGSKA (reference sequence). The CDR3 region is CSARGPGSNQPQYF. CDR3 bases: TGCAGTGCTAGAGGCCCCGGTAGCAATCAGCCCCAGTACTTC.

This clonotype came up a few times. This sequence joins TRBV5-1 and TRBJ1-2; maybe TRBD1 (5 bases). This CDR3 is built from 12 residues. Trimming took off 5 bases at V and 6 bases at J, with 11 bases between the two ends. Germline V gene sequence: CDR1 SGHRS, CDR2 YFSETQ. The DNA for the CDR3 is TGCGCCAGCAGGTTAATGACAGATGGCTACACCTTC. This translates into CASRLMTDGYTF. Looking up the rest from reference TRBV5-1 and TRBJ1-2 gives the full variable domain: KAGVTQTPRYLIKTRGQQVTLSCSPISGHRSVSWYQQTPGQGLQFLFEYFSETQRNKGNFPGRFSGRQFSNSRSEMNVSTLELGDSALYLCASRLMTDGYTFGSGTRLTVV.

This clonotype was counted only a few times. The chain combines TRBV15 with TRBJ2-3; D remains unclear. Germline values: CDR1 LNHNV, CDR2 YYDKDF (reference sequence). The V end lost 0 bases, the J end lost 4 bases, and 11 bases lay between the germline ends. The CDR3 is 15 amino acids. CDR3 in DNA: TGTGCCACCAGCAGAGACGGGCTCCTGGCAGATACGCAGTATTTT. Its translation: CATSRDGLLADTQYF.

This clonotype was recorded at least ten times. The rearrangement joins TRBV27 to TRBJ2-7, with 7 positions matching TRBD1. V was clipped by 4 bases and J by 5 bases; unmatched bases: 8. This CDR3 spans 14 amino acids. CDR1 and CDR2 from the germline V gene are MNHEY and SMNVEV (reference sequence). CDR3 protein: CASSYSGTVDEQYF. CDR3 in DNA: TGTGCCAGCAGTTATTCCGGGACAGTTGACGAGCAGTACTTC.

This clonotype is a singleton in its sample. The chain uses TRBV5-1 and TRBJ2-3; tentatively, D is TRBD1 (5 bases). The CDR3 runs to 14 residues. V was shortened by 3 bases and J by 3 bases, with 11 bases between the two germline ends. Germline V gene sequence: CDR1 SGHRS, CDR2 YFSETQ. CDR3 loop: CASSWVPGTDTQYF. The DNA for the CDR3 is TGCGCCAGCAGCTGGGTGCCAGGGACAGATACGCAGTATTTT.

This clonotype was seen more than once but under ten times. The chain carries TRBV5-5 and TRBJ1-5, with 8 bases aligning to TRBD1. The CDR3 totals 14 residues. V gave up 1 base and J gave up 7 bases; unmatched junction bases: 4. Germline V gene sequence: CDR1 SGHKS, CDR2 YYEKEE (reference sequence). In DNA, the CDR3 is TGTGCCAGCAGCTTGTGGACAGGGCAACAGCCCCAGCATTTT. As protein: CASSLWTGQQPQHF.

There are many counts of this clonotype. The chain combines TRBV3-1 with TRBJ2-7; D gene ambiguous. Germline V gene sequence: CDR1 LGHDT, CDR2 YNNKEL (reference sequence). The CDR3 spans 12 residues. Deletions cut 2 bases from V and 2 bases from J, with 4 bases between. The CDR3 spells CASSQRAYEQYF. Written as DNA, the CDR3 is TGTGCCAGCAGCCAAAGGGCCTACGAGCAGTACTTC.